This T cell receptor beta chain emerged from a study of brain T cells in children with intractable seizures. This CDR3 is 14 amino acids long. Germline-derived CDR1 and CDR2 are KGHDR and SFDVKD. Trimming shortened V by 7 bases and J by 2 bases, and 14 bases separated the two germline ends. Time point specified: blood from clinic visit 5 months post-surgery; TSC patient then seizure free. Using immunoSEQ multiplex PCR, the repertoire was profiled, and TCRdb retains in-frame clones only, with some absent. Here the sample spans approximately 330,000 clones, over 90% being singletons. Sample: peripheral blood, taken roughly 5 months after surgery. V is TRBV24-1 and J is TRBJ2-7; TRBD1 is a possible D gene (6 bases). The sequence was obtained from a boy under three years old with tuberous sclerosis and intractable seizures. The CDR3 DNA reads TGTGCCACCAGGGCAGGACAGAATACCTACGAGCAGTACTTC. This sequence encodes CATRAGQNTYEQYF.